This T cell receptor (beta chain) was profiled in a study of blood T cell repertoires in COVID-19. Study information: Collection of acute and convalescent COVID-19 samples took place in the United States, Italy and Spain. PBMCs, B-cell-depleted T cells, or T cells were the source of the cDNA or gDNA that made up the material.

The germline gives CDR1 SGHVS, CDR2 FNYEAQ. The CDR3 spans 16 residues. The V gene end was trimmed by 3 bases and the J gene end by 6 bases; junction bases not matched to a gene: 9. Measured with immunoSEQ multiplex PCR; TCRdb has only the in-frame clones, and not every one. The table shows around 100,000 clones, with 87% occurring only once. This receptor was obtained from a man aged 30 to 45 in a cohort sampled during active COVID-19. The chain employs TRBV7-6 and TRBJ2-2; 8 positions match TRBD1. Material for sequencing was peripheral blood. CDR3: CASSFLTGEDPGELFF. As DNA, the CDR3 is TGTGCCAGCAGCTTCTTGACAGGGGAGGATCCCGGGGAGCTGTTTTTT.